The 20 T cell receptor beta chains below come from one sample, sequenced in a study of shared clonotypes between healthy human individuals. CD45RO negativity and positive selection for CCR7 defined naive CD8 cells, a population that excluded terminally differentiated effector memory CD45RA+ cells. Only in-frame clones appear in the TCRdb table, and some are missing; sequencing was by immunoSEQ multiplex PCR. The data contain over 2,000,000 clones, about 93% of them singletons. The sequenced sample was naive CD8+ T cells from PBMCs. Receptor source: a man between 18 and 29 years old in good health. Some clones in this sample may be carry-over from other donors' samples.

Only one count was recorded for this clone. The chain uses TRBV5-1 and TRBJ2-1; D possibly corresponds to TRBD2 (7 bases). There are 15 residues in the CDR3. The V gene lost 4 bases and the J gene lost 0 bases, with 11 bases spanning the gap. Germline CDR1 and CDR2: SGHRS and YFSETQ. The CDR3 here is CASSGGGSSYNEQFF. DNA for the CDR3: TGCGCCAGCAGCGGGGGCGGGAGCTCCTACAATGAGCAGTTCTTC.

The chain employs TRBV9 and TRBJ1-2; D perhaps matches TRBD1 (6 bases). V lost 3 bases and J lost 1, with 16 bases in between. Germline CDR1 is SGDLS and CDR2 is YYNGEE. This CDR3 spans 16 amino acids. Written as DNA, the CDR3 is TGTGCCAGCAGCGGAAGGACAGCGGGGGTTAACTATGGCTACACCTTC. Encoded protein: CASSGRTAGVNYGYTF.

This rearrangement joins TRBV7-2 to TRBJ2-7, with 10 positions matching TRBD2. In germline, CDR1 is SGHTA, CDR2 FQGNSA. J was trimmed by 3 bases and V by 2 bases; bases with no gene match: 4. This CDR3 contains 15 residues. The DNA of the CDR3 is TGTGCCAGCAGCTTACGGCTAGCGGGAGTCTACGAGCAGTACTTC. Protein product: CASSLRLAGVYEQYF.

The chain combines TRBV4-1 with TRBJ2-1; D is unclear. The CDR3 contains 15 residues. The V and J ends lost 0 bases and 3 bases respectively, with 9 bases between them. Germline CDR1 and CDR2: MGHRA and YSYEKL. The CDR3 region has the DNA TGCGCCAGCAGCCAAGATAGGACCCACTACAATGAGCAGTTCTTC. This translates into CASSQDRTHYNEQFF.

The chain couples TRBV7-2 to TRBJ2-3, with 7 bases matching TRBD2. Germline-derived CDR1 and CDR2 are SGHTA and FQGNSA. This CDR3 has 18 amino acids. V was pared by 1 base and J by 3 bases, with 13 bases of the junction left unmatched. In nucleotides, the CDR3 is TGTGCCAGCAGCTTAGTTCCTCTCTACGCGGGAGTGACAGATACGCAGTATTTT. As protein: CASSLVPLYAGVTDTQYF.

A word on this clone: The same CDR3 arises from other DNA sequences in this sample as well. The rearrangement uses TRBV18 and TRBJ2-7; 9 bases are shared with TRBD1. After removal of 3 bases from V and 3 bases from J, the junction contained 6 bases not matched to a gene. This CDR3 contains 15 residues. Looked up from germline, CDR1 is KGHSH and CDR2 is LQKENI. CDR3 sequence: CASSPPGQGIYEQYF. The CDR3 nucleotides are TGTGCCAGCTCACCTCCCGGACAGGGGATCTACGAGCAGTACTTC.

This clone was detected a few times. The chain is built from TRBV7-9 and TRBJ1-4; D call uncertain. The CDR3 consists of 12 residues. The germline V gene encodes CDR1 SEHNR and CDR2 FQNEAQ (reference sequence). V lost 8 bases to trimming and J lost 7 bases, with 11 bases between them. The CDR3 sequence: CASAIRGEKLFF. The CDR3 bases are TGTGCCAGCGCCATTCGGGGTGAAAAACTGTTTTTT.

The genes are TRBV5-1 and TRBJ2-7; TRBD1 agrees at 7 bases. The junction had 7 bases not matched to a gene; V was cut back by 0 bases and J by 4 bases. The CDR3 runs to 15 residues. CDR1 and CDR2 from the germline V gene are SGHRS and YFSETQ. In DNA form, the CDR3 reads TGCGCCAGCAGCTTGGACAGGGGATTGCGGTACGAGCAGTACTTC. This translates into CASSLDRGLRYEQYF. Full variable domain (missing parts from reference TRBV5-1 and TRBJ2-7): KAGVTQTPRYLIKTRGQQVTLSCSPISGHRSVSWYQQTPGQGLQFLFEYFSETQRNKGNFPGRFSGRQFSNSRSEMNVSTLELGDSALYLCASSLDRGLRYEQYFGPGTRLTVT.

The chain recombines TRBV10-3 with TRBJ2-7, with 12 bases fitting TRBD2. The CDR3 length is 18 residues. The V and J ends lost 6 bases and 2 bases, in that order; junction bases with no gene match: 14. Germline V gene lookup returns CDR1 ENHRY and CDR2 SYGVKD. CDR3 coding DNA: TGTGCCATCAGGGTATTAGGAGCTAGCGGGAGGGGAACCTACGAGCAGTACTTC. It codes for CAIRVLGASGRGTYEQYF.

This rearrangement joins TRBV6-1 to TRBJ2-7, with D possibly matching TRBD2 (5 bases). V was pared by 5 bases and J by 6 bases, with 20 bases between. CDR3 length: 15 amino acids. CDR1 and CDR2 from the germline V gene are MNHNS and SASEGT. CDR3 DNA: TGTGCCAGCAGTCCAAGAGAGAGAAGCGGTCCCGAGCAGTACTTC. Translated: CASSPRERSGPEQYF.

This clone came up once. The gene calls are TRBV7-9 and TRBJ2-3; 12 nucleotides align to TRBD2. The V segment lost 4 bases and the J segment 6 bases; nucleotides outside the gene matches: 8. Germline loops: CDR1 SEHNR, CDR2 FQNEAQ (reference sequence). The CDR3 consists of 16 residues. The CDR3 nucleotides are TGTGCCAGCAGCTCGAGACTAGCGGGAGTCCCCGATACGCAGTATTTT. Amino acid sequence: CASSSRLAGVPDTQYF. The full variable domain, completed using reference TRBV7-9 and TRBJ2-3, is DTGVSQNPRHKITKRGQNVTFRCDPISEHNRLYWYRQTLGQGPEFLTYFQNEAQLEKSRLLSDRFSAERPKGSFSTLEIQRTEQGDSAMYLCASSSRLAGVPDTQYFGPGTRLTVL.

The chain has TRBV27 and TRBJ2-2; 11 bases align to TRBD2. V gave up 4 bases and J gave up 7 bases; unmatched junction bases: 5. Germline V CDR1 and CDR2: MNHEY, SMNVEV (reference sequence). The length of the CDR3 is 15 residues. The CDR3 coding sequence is TGTGCCAGCAGTTCTAGCGGGAGGCTTCACGGGGAGCTGTTTTTT. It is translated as CASSSSGRLHGELFF.

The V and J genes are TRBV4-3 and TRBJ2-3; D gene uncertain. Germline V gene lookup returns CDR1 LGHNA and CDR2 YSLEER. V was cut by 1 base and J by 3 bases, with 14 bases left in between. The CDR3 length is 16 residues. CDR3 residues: CASSQAGERTTDTQYF. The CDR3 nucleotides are TGCGCCAGCAGCCAAGCGGGCGAGAGGACGACAGATACGCAGTATTTT.

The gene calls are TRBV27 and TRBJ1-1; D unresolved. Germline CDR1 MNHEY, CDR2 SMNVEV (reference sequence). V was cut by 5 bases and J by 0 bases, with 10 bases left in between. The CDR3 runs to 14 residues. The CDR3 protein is CASSPRFLNTEAFF. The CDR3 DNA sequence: TGTGCCAGCAGTCCCAGGTTCCTGAACACTGAAGCTTTCTTT.

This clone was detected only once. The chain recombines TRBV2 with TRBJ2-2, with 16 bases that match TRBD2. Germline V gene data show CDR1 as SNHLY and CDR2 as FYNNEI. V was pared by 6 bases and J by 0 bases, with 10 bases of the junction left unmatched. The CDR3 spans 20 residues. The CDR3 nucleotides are TGTGCCAGCAGACCATGGGGGACTAGCGGGAGGGGACCGAACACCGGGGAGCTGTTTTTT. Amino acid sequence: CASRPWGTSGRGPNTGELFF.

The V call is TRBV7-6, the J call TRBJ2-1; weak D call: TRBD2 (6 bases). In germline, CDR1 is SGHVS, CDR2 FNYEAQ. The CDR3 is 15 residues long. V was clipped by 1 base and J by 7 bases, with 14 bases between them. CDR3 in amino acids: CASSLGVGSRNEQFF. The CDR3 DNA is TGTGCCAGCAGCTTAGGGGTCGGGAGCCGGAATGAGCAGTTCTTC.

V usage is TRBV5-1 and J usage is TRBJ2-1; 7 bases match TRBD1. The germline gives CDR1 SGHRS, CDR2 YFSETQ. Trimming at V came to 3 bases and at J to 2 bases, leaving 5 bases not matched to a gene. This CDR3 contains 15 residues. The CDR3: CASSWRQGTYNEQFF. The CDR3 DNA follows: TGCGCCAGCAGCTGGAGACAGGGAACCTACAATGAGCAGTTCTTC. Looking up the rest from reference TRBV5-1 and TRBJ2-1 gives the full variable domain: KAGVTQTPRYLIKTRGQQVTLSCSPISGHRSVSWYQQTPGQGLQFLFEYFSETQRNKGNFPGRFSGRQFSNSRSEMNVSTLELGDSALYLCASSWRQGTYNEQFFGPGTRLTVL.

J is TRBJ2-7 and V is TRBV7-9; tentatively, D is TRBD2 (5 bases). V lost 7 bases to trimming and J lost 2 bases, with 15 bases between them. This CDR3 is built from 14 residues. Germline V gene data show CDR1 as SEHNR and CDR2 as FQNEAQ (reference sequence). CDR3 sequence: CASTSTREAYEQYF. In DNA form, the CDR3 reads TGTGCCAGCACCTCCACTCGGGAAGCCTACGAGCAGTACTTC.

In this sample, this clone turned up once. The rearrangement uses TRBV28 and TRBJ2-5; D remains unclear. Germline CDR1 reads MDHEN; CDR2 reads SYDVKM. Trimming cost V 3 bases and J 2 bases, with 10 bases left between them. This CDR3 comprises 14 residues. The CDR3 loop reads CASSFGVTQETQYF. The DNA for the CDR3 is TGTGCCAGCAGTTTTGGCGTAACACAAGAGACCCAGTACTTC.

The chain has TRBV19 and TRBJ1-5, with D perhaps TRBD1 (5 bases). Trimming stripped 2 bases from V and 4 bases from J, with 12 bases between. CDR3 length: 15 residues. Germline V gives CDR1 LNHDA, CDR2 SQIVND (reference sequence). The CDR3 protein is CASSILRDLNQPQHF. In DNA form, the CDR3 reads TGTGCCAGTAGTATACTACGGGACCTAAATCAGCCCCAGCATTTT.